This entry lists 30 T cell receptor beta chains sequenced from one sample in a study of human T cells and chemical hapten exposure. Regarding time point: healthy volunteer bleed at 6 weeks. Sequencing started from total RNA isolated from unfractionated whole blood. In TCRdb, the RACE reads were re-called with MiXCR into one record per CDR3 protein. The top ten hold 5% to 7% of the sample, which has 35,000 to 50,000 distinct CDR3 sequences, 3.5% to 4% seen once. The sample comprised whole blood. These receptors were taken from a human donor in good health. Some clones in this sample may be carry-over from other donors' samples.

This clonotype was found many times. The chain joins TRBV5-1 to TRBJ2-3, with D tentatively TRBD1 (5 bases). Germline V gene sequence: CDR1 SGHRS, CDR2 YFSETQ. This CDR3 is 14 amino acids long. The V gene lost 5 bases and the J gene lost 0 bases, with 10 bases spanning the gap. The CDR3 bases are TGCGCCAGCAGGCCAGGGCCTAGCACAGATACGCAGTATTTT. It specifies CASRPGPSTDTQYF.

Many counts were recorded for this clonotype. The chain recombines TRBV27 with TRBJ1-2; D unclear. Trimming removed 5 bases at V and 0 bases at J, with 10 bases between. Per the germline V gene, CDR1 is MNHEY and CDR2 is SMNVEV (reference sequence). This CDR3 contains 14 residues. DNA of the CDR3: TGTGCCAGCAGTCCAAATGGGGCTAACTATGGCTACACCTTC. This codes for CASSPNGANYGYTF.

This clonotype was counted ten times or more. The chain joins TRBV6-6 to TRBJ1-5, with D uncertain. The CDR3 runs 12 residues. The germline CDR1 and CDR2 sequences are MNHNY and SVGAGI (reference sequence). The V and J ends lost 2 bases and 2 bases respectively, with 1 base between them. This CDR3 reads CASSYGNQPQHF. CDR3 sequence (DNA): TGTGCCAGCAGTTACGGCAATCAGCCCCAGCATTTT.

This clonotype was seen repeatedly, ten times or more. This chain joins TRBV3-1 and TRBJ2-1, with 9 positions matching TRBD1. Germline CDR1 LGHDT, CDR2 YNNKEL (reference sequence). CDR3 size: 16 residues. The V gene end was trimmed by 4 bases and the J gene end by 7 bases; junction bases not matched to a gene: 11. CDR3 amino acids: CASSPPGTGTRNEQFF. The CDR3, as DNA: TGTGCCAGCAGCCCTCCCGGGACAGGGACAAGAAATGAGCAGTTCTTC.

This clonotype was observed many times. The chain carries TRBV29-1 and TRBJ2-5, with 8 positions matching TRBD2. CDR3 length: 14 amino acids. The germline gives CDR1 SQVTM, CDR2 ANQGSEA. J was trimmed by 1 base and V by 4 bases; bases with no gene match: 5. This CDR3 is CSVGAGAPQETQYF. In DNA, the CDR3 is TGCAGCGTTGGAGCGGGAGCGCCCCAAGAGACCCAGTACTTC.

This clonotype was found many times. V and J are TRBV5-1 and TRBJ2-3, with TRBD1 as a possible D gene (5 bases). V was cut by 3 bases and J by 1 base, with 12 bases left in between. Per the germline V gene, CDR1 is SGHRS and CDR2 is YFSETQ. The CDR3 spans 15 residues. CDR3 DNA sequence: TGCGCCAGCAGCTCCACGACAGCCCGCACAGATACGCAGTATTTT. Its protein is CASSSTTARTDTQYF.

At least ten counts were recorded for this clonotype. This chain joins TRBV27 and TRBJ2-7; 7 bases align to TRBD1. The CDR3 loop spans 14 amino acids. After removal of 4 bases from V and 5 bases from J, the junction contained 8 bases not matched to a gene. In germline, CDR1 is MNHEY, CDR2 SMNVEV (reference sequence). Here the CDR3 DNA reads TGTGCCAGCAGTTGGTCAACAGGGGTGGACGAGCAGTACTTC. Its translation: CASSWSTGVDEQYF.

The table lists this clonotype with many counts. The V call is TRBV24-1, the J call TRBJ2-3, with D possibly TRBD2 on 6 matching bases. The CDR3 runs to 17 residues. Trimming took off 3 bases at V and 3 bases at J, with 18 bases between the two ends. The V gene's germline CDR1 is KGHDR and CDR2 SFDVKD. The chain's CDR3 is CATSDGVSTRLTDTQYF. Written as DNA, the CDR3 is TGTGCCACCAGTGATGGAGTCTCGACTAGGTTGACAGATACGCAGTATTTT.

This clonotype was counted many times. The chain combines TRBV20-1 with TRBJ2-1, with 11 positions matching TRBD2. The V gene end was trimmed by 5 bases and the J gene end by 4 bases; junction bases not matched to a gene: 4. CDR3 size: 14 residues. Germline CDR1 is DFQATT and CDR2 is SNEGSKA (reference sequence). The CDR3 protein is CSALGLADYNEQFF. CDR3 bases: TGCAGTGCTTTGGGACTAGCGGATTACAATGAGCAGTTCTTC.

The chain joins TRBV15 to TRBJ1-4; 10 bases fit TRBD1. Per the germline V gene, CDR1 is LNHNV and CDR2 is YYDKDF (reference sequence). The CDR3 contains 15 residues. Losses at the gene ends were 1 base for V and 7 bases for J; bases not matched to a gene: 3. The CDR3 sequence: CATSRGTGGFEKLFF. CDR3 DNA: TGTGCCACCAGCAGAGGGACAGGGGGATTTGAAAAACTGTTTTTT.

This clonotype has at least ten counts. The chain is built from TRBV28 and TRBJ1-6, with D possibly matching TRBD1 (5 bases). The length of the CDR3 is 17 residues. With 5 bases removed from V and 0 bases from J, the gap between germline ends came to 14 bases. Germline V lookup: CDR1 MDHEN, CDR2 SYDVKM. The chain's CDR3 is CASSGGVVSSYNSPLHF. The CDR3 nucleotides are TGTGCCAGCAGTGGGGGGGTAGTGAGCTCCTATAATTCACCCCTCCACTTT.

In this sample, this clonotype turned up many times. The chain uses TRBV10-3 and TRBJ1-5, with TRBD1 matching over 7 bases. Germline V gives CDR1 ENHRY, CDR2 SYGVKD. This CDR3 has 14 amino acids. V lost 6 bases and J lost 4; bases outside the gene matches: 6. The CDR3, as DNA: TGTGCCATCAGCGCGGGACAGATTAATCAGCCCCAGCATTTT. Protein: CAISAGQINQPQHF.

This clonotype was picked up many times. This chain links TRBV5-6 with TRBJ2-3; D possibly matches TRBD1 or TRBD2 (6 bases each). The CDR3 spans 17 residues. Trimming took 3 bases from V and 0 from J, leaving 17 bases between them. The germline V gene has CDR1 SGHDT and CDR2 YYEEEE. The CDR3 is CASSWDWTAASTDTQYF. The CDR3 nucleotides read TGTGCCAGCAGCTGGGACTGGACAGCGGCTAGCACAGATACGCAGTATTTT.

This clonotype was detected ten times or more. V usage is TRBV4-1 and J usage is TRBJ1-5; TRBD1 matches 9 bases. CDR1 is MGHRA and CDR2 is YSYEKL in the germline V gene. The CDR3 totals 14 residues. J gave up 5 bases and V 2 bases, and 1 base lay outside the gene matches. CDR3 nucleotide sequence: TGCGCCAGCAGCCAAAACAGGGGGCATCAGCCCCAGCATTTT. It is translated as CASSQNRGHQPQHF.

This clonotype has ten or more counts. The CDR3 sequence: CASSSGQDLDTQYF. The CDR3 nucleotides read TGTGCCAGCAGTTCTGGACAGGATCTAGATACGCAGTATTTT. The rearrangement links TRBV6-4 to TRBJ2-3; 7 nucleotides line up with TRBD1. CDR1 and CDR2 from the germline V gene are MRHNA and SNTAGT. V lost 5 bases to trimming and J lost 5 bases; unmatched junction nucleotides: 7. This CDR3 region has 14 residues.

This clonotype has at least ten counts. The gene calls are TRBV9 and TRBJ2-7, with D possibly TRBD2 on 6 matching bases. V lost 1 base, J lost 5 bases, and 19 bases lay in between. In germline, CDR1 is SGDLS, CDR2 YYNGEE. The CDR3 loop spans 16 amino acids. CDR3 DNA sequence: TGTGCCAGCAGCGTAACTCATAGCGGAGGGCCCCACGAGCAGTACTTC. It encodes CASSVTHSGGPHEQYF.

This clonotype has ten or more counts. The chain is built from TRBV29-1 and TRBJ1-1; D remains unclear. The germline V gene has CDR1 SQVTM and CDR2 ANQGSEA. This CDR3 is 12 amino acids long. The V gene lost 3 bases and the J gene lost 4 bases, with 9 bases spanning the gap. CDR3 DNA: TGCAGCGTTGAGAATTGGGGCACTGAAGCTTTCTTT. As protein: CSVENWGTEAFF.

The rearrangement uses TRBV28 and TRBJ1-5; TRBD1 matches at 9 bases. The CDR3 has 15 amino acids. V trimming: 6 bases; J trimming: 4 bases; junction bases outside the gene matches: 7. The germline V gene encodes CDR1 MDHEN and CDR2 SYDVKM. CDR3 coding DNA: TGTGCCAGCAGAGGCGGGACAGGGCCTAATCAGCCCCAGCATTTT. Translating it yields CASRGGTGPNQPQHF. Based on the CDR3 plus reference TRBV28 and TRBJ1-5, the full variable domain is DVKVTQSSRYLVKRTGEKVFLECVQDMDHENMFWYRQDPGLGLRLIYFSYDVKMKEKGDIPEGYSVSREKKERFSLILESASTNQTSMYLCASRGGTGPNQPQHFGDGTRLSIL.

This clonotype has ten or more counts. The chain links TRBV7-2 to TRBJ1-1, with D tentatively TRBD1 (6 bases). The CDR3 totals 16 residues. Germline assignment: CDR1 SGHTA and CDR2 FQGNSA. Trimming removed 3 bases from V and 6 bases from J, with 20 bases in between. The CDR3 is CASSFSRARGGPEAFF. CDR3 bases: TGTGCCAGCAGCTTCTCTCGGGCCAGGGGAGGTCCTGAAGCTTTCTTT.

In this sample, this clonotype turned up many times. The genes are TRBV18 and TRBJ1-4; 9 nucleotides match TRBD1. This CDR3 has 16 residues. The V segment lost 3 bases and the J segment 12 bases; nucleotides outside the gene matches: 14. The germline V gene has CDR1 KGHSH and CDR2 LQKENI. The CDR3 nucleotides are TGTGCCAGCTCACCGTCCCGGACAGGGGAGTCGGTGGAACTGTTTTTT. Translation gives CASSPSRTGESVELFF.

The rearrangement links TRBV29-1 to TRBJ2-7; D is perhaps TRBD2 (6 bases). Trimming removed 6 bases at V and 4 bases at J, with 10 bases between. CDR1 and CDR2 (germline): SQVTM, ANQGSEA. The length of the CDR3 is 11 residues. CDR3 coding DNA: TGCAGCGTAGGGCGGGGTTACGAGCAGTACTTC. This translates into CSVGRGYEQYF.

The genes are TRBV4-1 and TRBJ2-7; no clear D. In germline, CDR1 is MGHRA, CDR2 YSYEKL. V lost 0 bases, J lost 10 bases, and 10 bases lay in between. This CDR3 is 12 amino acids long. CDR3 loop: CASSQDIGSQYF. As DNA, the CDR3 is TGCGCCAGCAGCCAAGATATAGGGTCTCAGTACTTC.

This clonotype showed up just a few times. This chain connects TRBV7-6 to TRBJ2-7; D unresolved. Looked up from germline, CDR1 is SGHVS and CDR2 is FNYEAQ. Deletions cut 5 bases from V and 3 bases from J, with 20 bases between. The length of the CDR3 is 16 residues. The CDR3 region has the DNA TGTGCCAGCAGCCCTAACCGAGGACGCAAGAACTACGAGCAGTACTTC. Residues: CASSPNRGRKNYEQYF.

This clonotype was seen ten or more times. The chain combines TRBV18 with TRBJ2-3, with D tentatively TRBD1 (5 bases). The CDR3 covers 15 residues. The germline V gene encodes CDR1 KGHSH and CDR2 LQKENI. V was shortened by 2 bases and J by 0 bases, with 9 bases between the two germline ends. The chain's CDR3 is CASSPSQGSTDTQYF. The CDR3 DNA follows: TGTGCCAGCTCACCAAGCCAGGGAAGCACAGATACGCAGTATTTT.

This clonotype was recorded many times. J is TRBJ2-1 and V is TRBV7-3; possibly TRBD2 for D (6 bases). CDR1 is SGHTA and CDR2 is FQGTGA in the germline V gene. The CDR3 runs 14 residues. V lost 6 bases and J lost 7, with 16 bases in between. The CDR3 spells CASRNRTGRNEQFF. For the CDR3, the DNA is TGTGCCAGCAGGAACCGGACGGGGAGGAATGAGCAGTTCTTC.

This clonotype occurred many times. This chain links TRBV16 with TRBJ1-1; no firm D call. V lost 8 bases to trimming and J lost 5 bases, with 9 bases between them. The CDR3 is 11 amino acids. CDR1 KGHSY and CDR2 FQNENV come from the germline V gene. CDR3 in amino acids: CASRRTTEAFF. The DNA of the CDR3 is TGTGCCAGCCGTAGGACGACTGAAGCTTTCTTT.

This clonotype was observed at least ten times. The rearrangement uses TRBV25-1 and TRBJ2-7; D is unclear. The CDR3 consists of 11 residues. The ends were cut back, 5 bases at V and 2 bases at J, with 4 bases in the middle. Germline lookup yields CDR1 MGHDK and CDR2 SYGVNS. The CDR3 is CASSLTYEQYF. The CDR3, as DNA: TGTGCCAGCAGTCTCACCTACGAGCAGTACTTC.

In its sample, this clonotype was seen a few times. The chain joins TRBV14 to TRBJ2-1; possible D gene TRBD2, 6 bases. Deletions cut 3 bases from V and 2 bases from J, with 11 bases between. Germline lookup yields CDR1 SGHDN and CDR2 FVKESK. The CDR3 is 15 amino acids. The CDR3 region is CASSQGGGPYNEQFF. As DNA, the CDR3 is TGTGCCAGCAGCCAGGGGGGAGGCCCCTACAATGAGCAGTTCTTC.

This clonotype was observed a few times. This chain connects TRBV5-1 to TRBJ2-2; D ambiguous. The V and J ends lost 7 bases and 7 bases respectively, with 8 bases between them. The length of the CDR3 is 11 residues. Germline V gene data show CDR1 as SGHRS and CDR2 as YFSETQ. DNA of the CDR3: TGCGCCAGCCGTCTCATCGGGGAGCTGTTTTTT. It codes for CASRLIGELFF.

In its sample, this clonotype was seen many times. This chain connects TRBV12-3 or TRBV12-4 to TRBJ1-1; D unresolved. The CDR3 consists of 12 residues. V lost 6 bases and J lost 8, with 13 bases in between. Written as DNA, the CDR3 is TGTGCCAGCAGCCATGCCGGGAAAGAAGCTTTCTTT. It is translated as CASSHAGKEAFF.